This note documents a single TCR beta chain sequence. The data derive from a study of T cell responses to AZD1222 COVID-19 vaccine. The CDR3 loop spans 16 amino acids. From germline, CDR1 is LNHNV and CDR2 YYDKDF (reference sequence). Trimming pared 3 bases from V and 0 bases from J, leaving 12 bases between. The protocol was immunoSEQ multiplex PCR, while the TCRdb copy is restricted to in-frame clones and leaves out a portion. Altogether approximately 60,000 clones are present, about 79% being singletons, with the ten largest covering around 20%. This sample comprised peripheral blood, obtained on day 0 of AZD1222 vaccination. The sequence derives from an adult in good health. The rearrangement uses TRBV15 and TRBJ2-4, with D perhaps being TRBD1 or TRBD2 (5 bases each). In DNA form, the CDR3 reads TGTGCCACCAGCAGCCGAGTGGGGGAAGCCAAAAACATTCAGTACTTC. This codes for CATSSRVGEAKNIQYF.